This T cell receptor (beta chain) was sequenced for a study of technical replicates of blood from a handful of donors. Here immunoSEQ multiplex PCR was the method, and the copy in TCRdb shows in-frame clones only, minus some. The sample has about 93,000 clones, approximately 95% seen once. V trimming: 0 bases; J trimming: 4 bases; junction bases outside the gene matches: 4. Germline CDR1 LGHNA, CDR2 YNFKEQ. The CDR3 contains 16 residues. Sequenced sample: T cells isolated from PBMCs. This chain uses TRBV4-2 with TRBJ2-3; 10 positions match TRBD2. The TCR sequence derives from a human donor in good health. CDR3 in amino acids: CASSQDSSGRADTQYF. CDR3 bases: TGTGCCAGCAGCCAAGATTCCAGCGGGAGGGCAGATACGCAGTATTTT.